This T cell receptor (beta chain) was sequenced during a study of CD8 T cells in Susac syndrome (dated by TCRdb to about 2019). In the study overall: Whether CD8+ T cell activation and differentiation in Susac syndrome was antigen driven was tested using repertoire sequencing. General findings and caveats noted by the study authors: The study acknowledged that relatively few individuals were included in the TCR sequencing and HLA analysis.

Peripheral blood CD8+ and CD4+ T cells from healthy donors, Susac syndrome patients and multiple sclerosis patients were profiled using high-throughput TCR beta sequencing. Healthy donors were included as age- and sex-matched controls. Bulk CD8+ and CD4+ T cells were purified magnetically by negative isolation, whereas CD8+ TEMRA cells were enriched by FACS. Blood was drawn into EDTA tubes, processed within 24 hours, and PBMCs were isolated by density gradient centrifugation. PBMCs destined for TCR sequencing were cryopreserved in liquid nitrogen and later thawed in a 37 °C water bath. Purity of sorted or isolated CD4+, CD8+ and CD8+ TEMRA cells was at least 90%. Turning to this clonotype: Its antigen target is currently unknown. No base quality information exists; no much larger clone differs at one position.

RNA was extracted using the RNeasy kit, and roughly 0.45 to 1 microgram was reverse transcribed with random hexamers. TCR beta CDR3 regions were amplified with the immunoSEQ multiplex PCR assay covering 54 Vbeta and 13 Jbeta segments. Bias from PCR amplification was corrected by using a synthetic template baseline for primer optimization and for computational correction. As for how the authors treated the data: Reads were assigned to V, D and J genes according to IMGT and analyzed in immunoSEQ Analyzer, with only productive sequences retained. Clonality was calculated as one minus the Shannon entropy normalized by log2 of the number of productive unique sequences. For each patient and control, public and private clones were evaluated within the 100 most prevalent clones. A clone was defined as Susac-specific if it was absent from the healthy and MS cohorts, from approximately 980 published viral clones and from other ImmuneACCESS disease sequences. TCRdb took the public reads, trimmed them with fastp at Q25, ran MiXCR for clone calling and kept in-frame beta chains. CDR3 protein sequences are deduplicated, and each keeps its most common genes and DNA. In this record, the V and J calls reflect TCRdb's handling and not the investigators' own analysis. Across this sample there are about 160,000 distinct CDR3 sequences, with over 85% seen only once. About 0.14% of the sample is in the top ten clones.

Trimmed from V: 10 bases; trimmed from J: 2 bases; junction bases lacking a gene match: 11. The CDR3 runs 15 amino acids, cysteine and phenylalanine included. Of the read, only the CDR3 DNA is kept; its 45 bases are in frame from base 1. The germline V gene (reference sequence) provides CDR1 SEHNR and CDR2 FQNEAQ. Sequenced input: CD4+ T cells from PBMCs. The chain is made from TRBV7-9 and TRBJ1-3; TRBD1 agrees with 7 junctional bases. This TCR came from a human donor in good health. The DNA sequence reads TGTGCCACAAACCGGGGACAGCAAGCTGGAAACACCATATATTTT. The translation is CATNRGQQAGNTIYF.